This TCR beta chain was captured in a study of CD8 T cells in Susac syndrome. The multiple sclerosis control cohort comprised treatment-naive individuals presenting with stable or active relapsing-remitting disease. RNA totalling roughly 0.5 to 1 ug underwent reverse transcription with random hexamers. Across 54 Vbeta and 13 Jbeta, immunoSEQ multiplex PCR amplified TCR beta CDR3. In TCRdb, the immunoSEQ multiplex PCR reads were re-called with MiXCR into one record per CDR3 protein. The sample holds some 200,000 distinct CDR3 sequences, nearly 95% seen once. The study's findings and limits: The study acknowledged a relatively small number of individuals in its TCR sequencing and HLA analysis.

In regard to this clonotype: Its antigen remains unknown.

Specimen: CD4+ T cells from PBMCs. This clonotype was obtained from a human donor with multiple sclerosis.

In DNA, the CDR3 is TGTGCCAGCAGCCCCCCGGGCCGGGGGACAGATACGCAGTATTTT. Translating gives CASSPPGRGTDTQYF. The V and J genes are TRBV3-1 and TRBJ2-3; D possibly corresponds to TRBD2 (6 bases). The CDR3 length is 15 residues. Deletions cut 4 bases from V and 3 bases from J, with 14 bases between. Germline CDR1 and CDR2: LGHDT and YNNKEL (reference sequence).